These 17 T cell receptor beta chains were all obtained from the same sample, sequenced in a study of blood T cell repertoires in COVID-19. The assay was immunoSEQ multiplex PCR, and TCRdb's table has in-frame clones only and misses some. The sample holds under 300,000 clones, approximately 85% seen once. The sequencing sample was made of peripheral blood. The receptors originated from a woman in her thirties with acute or convalescent COVID-19.

The gene calls are TRBV6-5 and TRBJ1-2, with D hard to call. Deletions cut 7 bases from V and 0 bases from J, with 9 bases between. This CDR3 is 13 amino acids long. Germline CDR1 and CDR2: MNHEY and SVGAGI. For the CDR3, the DNA is TGTGCCAGCAAAGAAGGAGCTAACTATGGCTACACCTTC. Its protein is CASKEGANYGYTF.

The chain uses TRBV11-2 and TRBJ1-1, with D maybe TRBD1 (6 bases). Germline values: CDR1 SGHAT, CDR2 FQNNGV. V was clipped by 11 bases and J by 5 bases, with 12 bases between them. This CDR3 is 11 amino acids long. CDR3 protein: CASQGWTEAFF. The CDR3 DNA reads as TGTGCCTCACAGGGTTGGACTGAAGCTTTCTTT.

The genes are TRBV5-6 and TRBJ2-5, with TRBD1 matching over 9 bases. Germline trimming cut 3 bases from V and 7 bases from J; bases unmatched to any gene: 4. The CDR3 spans 13 residues. Germline V lookup: CDR1 SGHDT, CDR2 YYEEEE. The CDR3 DNA reads as TGTGCCAGCAGCTCGGACAGGGGCATGACCCAGTACTTC. Residues: CASSSDRGMTQYF.

The rearrangement links TRBV7-6 to TRBJ2-5, with a weak D call TRBD1 (6 bases). The germline V gene has CDR1 SGHVS and CDR2 FNYEAQ. Trimming removed 1 base from V and 5 bases from J, with 14 bases in between. This CDR3 has 15 amino acids. The CDR3 DNA reads TGTGCCAGCAGCTTAGGGGAAGGGGGTTGGGAGACCCAGTACTTC. The encoded protein is CASSLGEGGWETQYF.

V gene TRBV19 combines with J gene TRBJ2-2; 7 bases line up with TRBD1. This CDR3 is built from 16 residues. V lost 4 bases, J lost 0 bases, and 5 bases stayed unmatched. CDR1 is LNHDA, CDR2 SQIVND, per germline (reference sequence). The CDR3 nucleotides read TGTGCCAGTAGTAAGGGACAGATAACGAACACCGGGGAGCTGTTTTTT. Translation: CASSKGQITNTGELFF.

This chain connects TRBV29-1 to TRBJ2-5; maybe TRBD2 (6 bases). CDR1 is SQVTM, CDR2 ANQGSEA, per germline. The CDR3 is 14 residues long. V was cut by 5 bases and J by 5 bases, with 18 bases left in between. DNA of the CDR3: TGCAGCGTTCGCGTACTAGCTATTCTGGAGACCCAGTACTTC. This encodes CSVRVLAILETQYF.

This chain uses TRBV5-6 with TRBJ2-5; 8 bases match TRBD2. In germline, CDR1 is SGHDT, CDR2 YYEEEE. The junction had 9 bases not matched to a gene; V was cut back by 6 bases and J by 5 bases. The CDR3 runs to 14 residues. The CDR3 nucleotides are TGTGCCAGCATAAGGAGCGGGAGAGTGGAGACCCAGTACTTC. Translated, it gives CASIRSGRVETQYF.

V and J are TRBV5-4 and TRBJ2-5; 7 nucleotides agree with TRBD1. The CDR3 covers 15 residues. The germline CDR1 and CDR2 sequences are SGHNT and YYREEE (reference sequence). V lost 4 bases and J lost 4; bases outside the gene matches: 10. The CDR3 DNA follows: TGTGCCAGCAGCGCAAAGGACAGGCTACGAGAGACCCAGTACTTC. Encoded protein: CASSAKDRLRETQYF.

This rearrangement joins TRBV30 to TRBJ2-2; D remains ambiguous. With 1 base removed from V and 2 bases from J, the gap between germline ends came to 8 bases. This CDR3 has 14 residues. Germline loops: CDR1 GTSNPN, CDR2 SVGIG (reference sequence). CDR3 sequence: CAWSGRRNTGELFF. The CDR3 nucleotides are TGTGCCTGGAGTGGGAGACGTAACACCGGGGAGCTGTTTTTT.

This sequence joins TRBV5-6 and TRBJ2-3; 8 nucleotides align to TRBD2. This CDR3 contains 15 residues. Germline CDR1 and CDR2: SGHDT and YYEEEE. Trimming cost V 5 bases and J 1 base; bases outside gene matches: 6. The CDR3 sequence: CASSPEGLGTDTQYF. Written as DNA, the CDR3 is TGTGCCAGCAGTCCGGAGGGACTAGGCACAGATACGCAGTATTTT. The complete variable domain, with remaining parts taken from reference TRBV5-6 and TRBJ2-3, reads DAGVTQSPTHLIKTRGQQVTLRCSPKSGHDTVSWYQQALGQGPQFIFQYYEEEERQRGNFPDRFSGHQFPNYSSELNVNALLLGDSALYLCASSPEGLGTDTQYFGPGTRLTVL.

The J gene is TRBJ1-3, the V gene TRBV24-1; 12 bases line up with TRBD1. The CDR3 length is 17 residues. V dropped 3 bases and J dropped 5; count of bases not matched to a gene: 7. The V gene's germline CDR1 is KGHDR and CDR2 SFDVKD. The CDR3 here is CATSDLRDRGRRNTIYF. The CDR3 DNA follows: TGTGCCACCAGTGATCTACGGGACAGGGGGCGTCGAAACACCATATATTTT.

CDR3 protein: CAWSRGGEPQYF. The CDR3 DNA reads TGTGCCTGGAGTCGAGGGGGGGAGCCGCAGTACTTC. The chain uses TRBV30 and TRBJ2-7; a weak D match, TRBD2 (7 bases). With 2 bases removed from V and 9 bases from J, the gap between germline ends came to 14 bases. Germline V gene lookup returns CDR1 GTSNPN and CDR2 SVGIG (reference sequence). The length of the CDR3 is 12 residues.

The chain uses TRBV30 and TRBJ2-5; 12 bases map to TRBD1. CDR3 length: 12 residues. The germline CDR1 and CDR2 sequences are GTSNPN and SVGIG (reference sequence). The V gene end was trimmed by 8 bases and the J gene end by 5 bases; junction bases not matched to a gene: 3. In DNA form, the CDR3 reads TGTGCCGGGACAGGGGGCGGGGAGACCCAGTACTTC. This gives the protein CAGTGGGETQYF.

The J gene is TRBJ2-1, the V gene TRBV7-2, with a possible D match to TRBD2 (5 bases). The CDR3 is 13 amino acids. Trimming stripped 1 base from V and 11 bases from J, with 12 bases between. Looked up from germline, CDR1 is SGHTA and CDR2 is FQGNSA. CDR3: CASSLVYGNKQFF. CDR3 sequence (DNA): TGTGCCAGCAGCTTAGTATACGGGAATAAGCAGTTCTTC.

The chain recombines TRBV6-5 with TRBJ2-2, with 8 bases fitting TRBD1. Germline V lookup: CDR1 MNHEY, CDR2 SVGAGI. The CDR3 loop spans 15 amino acids. V dropped 6 bases and J dropped 1; count of bases not matched to a gene: 4. The chain's CDR3 is CASRHGQGNTGELFF. The CDR3 DNA reads as TGTGCCAGCAGACACGGACAGGGGAACACCGGGGAGCTGTTTTTT.

This chain joins TRBV24-1 and TRBJ2-7, with D maybe TRBD1 (5 bases). The CDR3 has 13 amino acids. CDR1 and CDR2 (germline): KGHDR, SFDVKD. The V gene lost 11 bases and the J gene lost 2 bases, with 15 bases spanning the gap. In DNA form, the CDR3 reads TGTGCCATGGAAGACGACAGTCCCTACGAGCAGTACTTC. It encodes CAMEDDSPYEQYF.

This clone was seen only once. The chain carries TRBV2 and TRBJ2-4; no reliable D call. Germline CDR1 is SNHLY and CDR2 is FYNNEI. The CDR3 spans 12 residues. Trimming stripped 7 bases from V and 0 bases from J, with 4 bases between. CDR3 bases: TGTGCCAGCACCCTAGCCAAAAACATTCAGTACTTC. Protein sequence: CASTLAKNIQYF.